The 23 T cell receptor beta chains reported below all come from one sample, sequenced in a study of T cells expressing NK-cell markers. TCRdb processed the 5' RACE reads again and assigns one entry to each CDR3 protein, with no DNA. The record lists about 260,000 distinct CDR3 sequences, of which the ten most abundant hold roughly 0.4%. Sequences were obtained from blood T cells: a sorted CD56 or NKG2C T cell subset, CD4+ or CD8+ T cells, or bulk PBMC T cells (not recorded which). The receptors were sampled from a man aged 18 to 29 in good health.

The chain carries TRBV20-1 and TRBJ2-7; TCRdb designates TRBD1, a call that cannot be tested without DNA. Germline V gives CDR1 DFQATT, CDR2 SNEGSKA (reference sequence). CDR3 length: 13 amino acids. CDR3 sequence: CSARITGVYEQYF.

This chain connects TRBV15 to TRBJ2-3; lacking DNA, the TRBD2 call made by TCRdb goes unchecked. This CDR3 contains 17 residues. The germline V gene has CDR1 LNHNV and CDR2 YYDKDF (reference sequence). This CDR3 reads CATSREDGRDLTDTQYF.

The CDR3 loop reads CSVLGNRGRTDTQYF. The chain joins TRBV29-1 to TRBJ2-3; absent DNA, TCRdb's TRBD1 call cannot be checked. The CDR3 covers 15 residues. Germline V gene sequence: CDR1 SQVTM, CDR2 ANQGSEA.

V is TRBV6-1 and J is TRBJ2-7; the TRBD1 assignment by TCRdb is unverifiable without DNA. CDR1 is MNHNS and CDR2 is SASEGT in the germline V gene. The CDR3 loop spans 15 amino acids. CDR3 residues: CASSRYGQGAYEQYF.

V gene TRBV12-3 or TRBV12-4 combines with J gene TRBJ2-1; TCRdb's D call, TRBD1, is unchecked because there is no DNA. CDR3 size: 15 residues. The CDR3 reads CASSPTGGPLNEQFF.

The CDR3 reads CSAPRHSYEQYF. The chain links TRBV20-1 to TRBJ2-7. The germline gives CDR1 DFQATT, CDR2 SNEGSKA (reference sequence). CDR3 length equals 12 residues.

The V call is TRBV6-5, the J call TRBJ2-7; TCRdb proposes TRBD2, but this gene call is untestable without DNA. The length of the CDR3 is 14 residues. Germline V CDR1 and CDR2: MNHEY, SVGAGI. This CDR3 reads CASRKLAGDYEQYF.

The genes are TRBV5-5 and TRBJ2-3; TCRdb picks TRBD2, but there is no DNA to check that call. Germline CDR1 is SGHKS and CDR2 is YYEKEE (reference sequence). The CDR3 spans 15 residues. This CDR3 reads CASSVTSLSTDTQYF.

This chain connects TRBV3-1 to TRBJ2-2. The CDR3 loop spans 16 amino acids. Germline V gene sequence: CDR1 LGHDT, CDR2 YNNKEL (reference sequence). The CDR3 sequence: CASSQAWQGDTGELFF.

This chain uses TRBV6-2 or TRBV6-3 with TRBJ2-7. The length of the CDR3 is 15 residues. CDR1 is MNHEY, CDR2 SVGEGT, per germline. The CDR3 loop reads CASSYSQNSAYEQYF.

The genes are TRBV24-1 and TRBJ2-1; TCRdb picks TRBD2, but there is no DNA to check that call. The CDR3 is made up of 14 amino acids. From germline, CDR1 is KGHDR and CDR2 SFDVKD. The CDR3 sequence is CATSEAGTYNEQFF.

The chain uses TRBV20-1 and TRBJ2-1; the D call from TCRdb, TRBD2, cannot be confirmed without DNA. Per germline, CDR1 DFQATT and CDR2 SNEGSKA (reference sequence). The CDR3 is made up of 17 amino acids. The CDR3 loop is CSARVGLQTSGYNEQFF.

This sequence joins TRBV27 and TRBJ2-1; TCRdb returns TRBD1, unconfirmable since there is no DNA. Looked up from germline, CDR1 is MNHEY and CDR2 is SMNVEV (reference sequence). The CDR3 extends over 15 amino acids. CDR3 loop: CASSRGQTSYNEQFF.

V usage is TRBV7-9 and J usage is TRBJ2-5. The CDR3 has 15 amino acids. Germline V lookup: CDR1 SEHNR, CDR2 FQNEAQ (reference sequence). CDR3 amino acids: CASSVTLQLQETQYF.

The V gene is TRBV18, the J gene TRBJ1-5; TCRdb names TRBD1, which stays unverified in the absence of DNA. The CDR3 sequence is 22 residues long. Germline assignment: CDR1 KGHSH and CDR2 LQKENI. CDR3 region: CASSPPGTNRDRGRHSNQPQHF.

This CDR3 reads CASSQDYRGSETQYF. The chain links TRBV4-1 to TRBJ2-5; TCRdb's D call, TRBD1, is unchecked because there is no DNA. The CDR3 extends over 15 amino acids. Germline V gene data show CDR1 as MGHRA and CDR2 as YSYEKL.

The rearrangement joins TRBV12-3 or TRBV12-4 to TRBJ2-3; with no DNA, the TCRdb D assignment of TRBD2 cannot be verified. CDR3 length equals 18 residues. The CDR3 spells CASKPPGLAGGYTDTQYF.

The rearrangement uses TRBV12-3 or TRBV12-4 and TRBJ1-2; TCRdb's D call of TRBD1 is untestable without DNA. There are 17 residues in the CDR3. The CDR3 here is CASSLMGVYMGDYGYTF.

The chain uses TRBV18 and TRBJ1-3; TCRdb designates TRBD1, a call that cannot be tested without DNA. The CDR3 sequence is 17 residues long. Germline V lookup: CDR1 KGHSH, CDR2 LQKENI. CDR3 sequence reads: CASSPRTGRISGNTIYF.

The chain combines TRBV12-3 or TRBV12-4 with TRBJ2-6; the TCRdb D gene call, TRBD1, has no DNA to confirm it. This CDR3 has 17 amino acids. The CDR3 sequence is CASSFGKGATGANVLTF.

The chain joins TRBV20-1 to TRBJ1-3; the D gene TCRdb calls, TRBD1, cannot be checked with no DNA. From germline, CDR1 is DFQATT and CDR2 SNEGSKA (reference sequence). The length of the CDR3 is 17 residues. The CDR3 protein is CSARPGTGVYSGNTIYF.

The chain couples TRBV5-6 to TRBJ1-2. CDR1 and CDR2 (germline): SGHDT, YYEEEE. There are 13 residues in the CDR3. CDR3 loop: CASSPLDVLGYTF. Drawing the rest from reference TRBV5-6 and TRBJ1-2, the complete variable domain is DAGVTQSPTHLIKTRGQQVTLRCSPKSGHDTVSWYQQALGQGPQFIFQYYEEEERQRGNFPDRFSGHQFPNYSSELNVNALLLGDSALYLCASSPLDVLGYTFGSGTRLTVV.

The rearrangement links TRBV20-1 to TRBJ2-2; the D call of TRBD2 rests on TCRdb alone, since no DNA is present to check it. Germline V CDR1 and CDR2: DFQATT, SNEGSKA (reference sequence). The CDR3 spans 15 residues. This CDR3 reads CSAYRLAGATGELFF.